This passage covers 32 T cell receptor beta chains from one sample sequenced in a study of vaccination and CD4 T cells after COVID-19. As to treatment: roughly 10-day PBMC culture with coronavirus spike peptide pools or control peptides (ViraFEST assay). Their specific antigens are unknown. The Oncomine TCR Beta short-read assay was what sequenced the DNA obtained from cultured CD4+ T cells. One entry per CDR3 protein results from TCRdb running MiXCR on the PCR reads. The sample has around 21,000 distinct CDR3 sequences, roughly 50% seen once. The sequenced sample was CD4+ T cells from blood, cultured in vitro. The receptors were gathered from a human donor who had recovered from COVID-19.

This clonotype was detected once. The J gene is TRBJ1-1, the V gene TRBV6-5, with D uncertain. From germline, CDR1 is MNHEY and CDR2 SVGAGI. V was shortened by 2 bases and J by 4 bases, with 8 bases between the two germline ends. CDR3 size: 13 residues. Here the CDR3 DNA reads TGTGCCAGCAGTTACAGGGCCGGCACTGAAGCTTTCTTT. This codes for CASSYRAGTEAFF.

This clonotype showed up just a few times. The DNA for the CDR3 is TGTGCCAGCAGCTTAGACGGATATAGCAATCAGCCCCAGCATTTT. Its translation is CASSLDGYSNQPQHF. This chain uses TRBV7-8 with TRBJ1-5, with D unresolved. V was cut by 1 base and J by 0 bases, with 7 bases left in between. The CDR3 has 15 residues. Germline values: CDR1 SGHVS, CDR2 FQNEAQ.

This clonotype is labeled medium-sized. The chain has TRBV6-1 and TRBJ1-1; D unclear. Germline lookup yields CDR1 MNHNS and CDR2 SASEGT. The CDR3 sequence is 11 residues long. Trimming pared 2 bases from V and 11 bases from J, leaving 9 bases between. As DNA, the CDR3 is TGTGCCAGCAGTGAATATAGTCCCGCTTTCTTT. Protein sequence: CASSEYSPAFF.

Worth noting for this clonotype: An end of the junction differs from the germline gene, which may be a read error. The CDR3 DNA reads TGCAGTGCTAGAGATAGGTTGGGGCCCTACAATGAGCAGTTCTTT. Its protein product is CSARDRLGPYNEQFF. J is TRBJ2-1 and V is TRBV20-1, with D possibly matching TRBD1 (5 bases). Germline-derived CDR1 and CDR2 are DFQATT and SNEGSKA (reference sequence). The CDR3 runs 15 residues.

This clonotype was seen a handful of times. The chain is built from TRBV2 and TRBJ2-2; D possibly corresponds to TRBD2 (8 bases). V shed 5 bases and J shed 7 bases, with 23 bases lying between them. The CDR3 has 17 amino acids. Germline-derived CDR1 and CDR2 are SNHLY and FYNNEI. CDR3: CASSSTGKSGSIGELFF. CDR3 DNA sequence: TGTGCCAGCAGTTCGACAGGGAAAAGCGGGAGTATCGGGGAGCTGTTTTTT. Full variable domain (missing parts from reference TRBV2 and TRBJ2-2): EPEVTQTPSHQVTQMGQEVILRCVPISNHLYFYWYRQILGQKVEFLVSFYNNEISEKSEIFDDQFSVERPDGSNFTLKIRSTKLEDSAMYFCASSSTGKSGSIGELFFGEGSRLTVL.

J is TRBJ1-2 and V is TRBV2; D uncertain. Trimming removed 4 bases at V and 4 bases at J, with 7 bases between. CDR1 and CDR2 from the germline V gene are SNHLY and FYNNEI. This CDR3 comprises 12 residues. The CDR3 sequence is CASSGLSYGYTF. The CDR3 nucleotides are TGTGCCAGCAGTGGACTATCCTATGGCTACACCTTC.

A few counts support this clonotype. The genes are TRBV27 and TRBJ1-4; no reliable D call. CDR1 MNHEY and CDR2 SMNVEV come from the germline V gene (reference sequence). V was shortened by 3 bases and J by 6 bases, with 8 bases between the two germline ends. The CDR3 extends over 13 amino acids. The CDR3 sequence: CASSFSGYEKLFF. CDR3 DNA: TGTGCCAGCAGTTTTAGTGGGTATGAAAAACTGTTTTTT. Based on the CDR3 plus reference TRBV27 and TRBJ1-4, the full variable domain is EAQVTQNPRYLITVTGKKLTVTCSQNMNHEYMSWYRQDPGLGLRQIYYSMNVEVTDKGDVPEGYKVSRKEKRNFPLILESPSPNQTSLYFCASSFSGYEKLFFGSGTQLSVL.

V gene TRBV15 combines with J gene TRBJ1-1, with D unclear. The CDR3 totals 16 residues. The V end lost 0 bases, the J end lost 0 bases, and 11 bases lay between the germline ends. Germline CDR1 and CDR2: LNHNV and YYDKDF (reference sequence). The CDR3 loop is CATSRDTALLNTEAFF. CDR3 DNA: TGTGCCACCAGCAGAGATACCGCGCTACTGAACACTGAAGCTTTCTTT.

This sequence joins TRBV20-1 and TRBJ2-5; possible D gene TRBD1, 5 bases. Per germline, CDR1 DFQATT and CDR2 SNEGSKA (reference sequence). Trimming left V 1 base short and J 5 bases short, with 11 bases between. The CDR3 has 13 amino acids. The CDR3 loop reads CSARVGLIETQYF. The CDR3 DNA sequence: TGCAGTGCTAGAGTGGGGCTAATTGAGACCCAGTACTTC.

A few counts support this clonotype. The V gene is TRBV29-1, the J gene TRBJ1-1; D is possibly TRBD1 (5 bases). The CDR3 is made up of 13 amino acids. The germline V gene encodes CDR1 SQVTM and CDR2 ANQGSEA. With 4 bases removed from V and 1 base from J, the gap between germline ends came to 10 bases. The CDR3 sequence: CSVGKQANTEAFF. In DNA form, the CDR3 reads TGCAGCGTTGGAAAACAGGCGAACACTGAAGCTTTCTTT.

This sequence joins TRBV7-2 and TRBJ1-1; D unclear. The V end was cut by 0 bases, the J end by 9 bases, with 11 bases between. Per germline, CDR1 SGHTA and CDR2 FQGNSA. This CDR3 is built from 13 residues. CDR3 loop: CASSLAQATKAFF. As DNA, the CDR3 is TGTGCCAGCAGCTTAGCTCAGGCCACAAAAGCTTTCTTT.

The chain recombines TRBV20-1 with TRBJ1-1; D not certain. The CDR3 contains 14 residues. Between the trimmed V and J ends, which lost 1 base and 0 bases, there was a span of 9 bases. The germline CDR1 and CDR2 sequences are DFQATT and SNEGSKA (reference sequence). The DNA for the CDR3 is TGCAGTGCTAGAGGGAGTAGGCTGAACACTGAAGCTTTCTTT. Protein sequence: CSARGSRLNTEAFF.

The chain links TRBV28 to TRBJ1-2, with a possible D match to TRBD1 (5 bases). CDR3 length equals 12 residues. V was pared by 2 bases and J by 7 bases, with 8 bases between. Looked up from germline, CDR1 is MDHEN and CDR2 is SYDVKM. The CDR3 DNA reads TGTGCCAGCAGTTTACTGCAGGGTGGCTACACCTTC. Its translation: CASSLLQGGYTF.

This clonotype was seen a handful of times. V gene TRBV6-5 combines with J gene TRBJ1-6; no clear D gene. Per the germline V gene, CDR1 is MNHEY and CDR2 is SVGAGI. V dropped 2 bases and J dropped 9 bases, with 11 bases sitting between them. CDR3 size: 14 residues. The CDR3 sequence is CASSYRATGSPLHF. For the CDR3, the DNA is TGTGCCAGCAGTTACCGGGCCACCGGTTCACCCCTCCACTTT.

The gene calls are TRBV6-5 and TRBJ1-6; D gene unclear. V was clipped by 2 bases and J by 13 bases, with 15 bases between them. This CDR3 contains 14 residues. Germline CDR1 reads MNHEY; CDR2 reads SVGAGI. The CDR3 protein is CASSYGQEQLPLHF. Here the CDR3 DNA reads TGTGCCAGCAGTTACGGTCAGGAACAACTTCCCCTCCACTTT.

CDR3 DNA sequence: TGTGCCAGCAGTTTAAGACGGTTTAGCAATCAGCCCCAGCATTTT. The encoded protein is CASSLRRFSNQPQHF. V usage is TRBV27 and J usage is TRBJ1-5; D call uncertain. V was pared by 2 bases and J by 0 bases, with 8 bases between. The germline V gene encodes CDR1 MNHEY and CDR2 SMNVEV (reference sequence). The CDR3 has 15 residues.

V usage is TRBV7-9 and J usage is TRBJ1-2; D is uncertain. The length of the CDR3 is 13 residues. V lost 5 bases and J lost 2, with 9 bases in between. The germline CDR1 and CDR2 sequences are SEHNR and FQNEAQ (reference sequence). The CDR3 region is CASSGDRNYGYTF. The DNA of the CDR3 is TGTGCCAGCAGCGGCGATAGGAACTATGGCTACACCTTC.

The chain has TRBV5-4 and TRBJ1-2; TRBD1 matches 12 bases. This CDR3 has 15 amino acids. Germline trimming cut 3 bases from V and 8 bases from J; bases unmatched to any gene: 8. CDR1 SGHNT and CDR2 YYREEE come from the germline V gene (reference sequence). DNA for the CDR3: TGTGCCAGCAGCTATCCGGGACAGGGGGCAGCGGGCTACACCTTC. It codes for CASSYPGQGAAGYTF. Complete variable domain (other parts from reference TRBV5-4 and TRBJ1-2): ETGVTQSPTHLIKTRGQQVTLRCSSQSGHNTVSWYQQALGQGPQFIFQYYREEENGRGNFPPRFSGLQFPNYSSELNVNALELDDSALYLCASSYPGQGAAGYTFGSGTRLTVV.

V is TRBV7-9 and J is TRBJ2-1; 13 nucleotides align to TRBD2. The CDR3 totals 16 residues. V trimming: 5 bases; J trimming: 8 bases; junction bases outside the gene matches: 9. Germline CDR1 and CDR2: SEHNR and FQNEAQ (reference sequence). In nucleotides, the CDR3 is TGTGCCAGCAGCGATTCCGGACTAGCGGGGGTTTATGAGCAGTTCTTC. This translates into CASSDSGLAGVYEQFF. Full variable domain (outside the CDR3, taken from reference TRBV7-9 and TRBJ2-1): DTGVSQNPRHKITKRGQNVTFRCDPISEHNRLYWYRQTLGQGPEFLTYFQNEAQLEKSRLLSDRFSAERPKGSFSTLEIQRTEQGDSAMYLCASSDSGLAGVYEQFFGPGTRLTVL.

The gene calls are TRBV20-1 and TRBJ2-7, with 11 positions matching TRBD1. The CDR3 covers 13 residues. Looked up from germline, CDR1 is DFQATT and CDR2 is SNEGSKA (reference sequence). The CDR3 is CGVSGTGGYEQYF. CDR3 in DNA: TGCGGGGTCTCCGGGACAGGGGGCTACGAGCAGTACTTC.

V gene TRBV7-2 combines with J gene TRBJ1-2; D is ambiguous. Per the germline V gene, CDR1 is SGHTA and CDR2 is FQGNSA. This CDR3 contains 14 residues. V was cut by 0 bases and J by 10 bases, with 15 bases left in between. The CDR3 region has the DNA TGTGCCAGCAGCTTAGCTCGGGCAGCCCCGGACTACACCTTC. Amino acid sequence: CASSLARAAPDYTF.

CDR3 in DNA: TGTGCCAGTAGTACCACAGGGGATAGCAATCAGCCCCAGCATTTT. The encoded protein is CASSTTGDSNQPQHF. This chain connects TRBV19 to TRBJ1-5, with TRBD1 matching 7 bases. Germline values: CDR1 LNHDA, CDR2 SQIVND (reference sequence). J gave up 0 bases and V 4 bases, and 3 bases lay outside the gene matches. The CDR3 sequence is 15 residues long.

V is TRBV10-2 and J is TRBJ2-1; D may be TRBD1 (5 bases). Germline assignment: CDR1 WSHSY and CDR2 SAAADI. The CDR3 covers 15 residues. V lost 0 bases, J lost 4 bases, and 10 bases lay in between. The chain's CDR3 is CASSESARAYNEQFF. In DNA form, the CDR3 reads TGCGCCAGCAGTGAGTCGGCCAGGGCTTACAATGAGCAGTTCTTC.

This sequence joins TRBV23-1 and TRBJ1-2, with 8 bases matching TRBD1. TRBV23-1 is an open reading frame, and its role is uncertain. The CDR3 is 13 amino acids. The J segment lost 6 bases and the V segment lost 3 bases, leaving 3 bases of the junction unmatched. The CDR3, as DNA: TGCGCCAGCAGTCACCGGACAGGGAATGGCTACACCTTC. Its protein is CASSHRTGNGYTF.

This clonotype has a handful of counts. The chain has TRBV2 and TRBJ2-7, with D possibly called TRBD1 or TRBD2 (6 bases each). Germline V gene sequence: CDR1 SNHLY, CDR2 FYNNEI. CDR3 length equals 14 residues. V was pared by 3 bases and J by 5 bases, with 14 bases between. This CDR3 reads CASSEWGRGDEQYF. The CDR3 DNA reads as TGTGCCAGCAGTGAGTGGGGAAGGGGGGACGAGCAGTACTTC.

The CDR3 here is CASSFPTGLTDTQYF. CDR3 DNA: TGTGCCAGCAGTTTCCCGACCGGGCTCACAGATACGCAGTATTTT. This rearrangement joins TRBV6-2 or TRBV6-3 to TRBJ2-3, with unresolved D. The CDR3 is 15 amino acids. CDR1 MNHEY and CDR2 SVGEGT come from the germline V gene. V lost 4 bases, J lost 2 bases, and 13 bases lay in between.

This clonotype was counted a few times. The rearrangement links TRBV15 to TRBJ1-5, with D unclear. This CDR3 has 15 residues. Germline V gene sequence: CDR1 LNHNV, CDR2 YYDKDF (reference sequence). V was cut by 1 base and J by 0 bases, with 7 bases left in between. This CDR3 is CATSRGRNSNQPQHF. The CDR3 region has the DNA TGTGCCACCAGCAGAGGCAGGAATAGCAATCAGCCCCAGCATTTT.

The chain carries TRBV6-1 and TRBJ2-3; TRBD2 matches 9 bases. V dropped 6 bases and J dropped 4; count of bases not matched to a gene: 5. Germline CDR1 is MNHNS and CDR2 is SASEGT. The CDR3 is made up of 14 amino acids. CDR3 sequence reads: CASSPGLAADTQYF. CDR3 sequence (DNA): TGTGCCAGCAGCCCGGGACTAGCCGCAGATACGCAGTATTTT.

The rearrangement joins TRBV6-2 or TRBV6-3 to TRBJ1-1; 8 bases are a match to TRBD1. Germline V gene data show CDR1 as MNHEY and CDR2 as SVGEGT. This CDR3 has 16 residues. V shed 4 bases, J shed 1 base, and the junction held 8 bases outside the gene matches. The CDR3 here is CASSSWTGSANTEAFF. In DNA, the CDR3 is TGTGCCAGCAGTTCTTGGACAGGGTCGGCGAACACTGAAGCTTTCTTT.

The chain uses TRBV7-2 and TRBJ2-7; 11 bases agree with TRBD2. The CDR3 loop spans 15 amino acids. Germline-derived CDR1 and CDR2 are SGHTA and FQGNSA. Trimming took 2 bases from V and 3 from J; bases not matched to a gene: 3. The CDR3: CASSLLAGGRYEQYF. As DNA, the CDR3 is TGTGCCAGCAGCTTATTAGCGGGGGGGCGCTACGAGCAGTACTTC.

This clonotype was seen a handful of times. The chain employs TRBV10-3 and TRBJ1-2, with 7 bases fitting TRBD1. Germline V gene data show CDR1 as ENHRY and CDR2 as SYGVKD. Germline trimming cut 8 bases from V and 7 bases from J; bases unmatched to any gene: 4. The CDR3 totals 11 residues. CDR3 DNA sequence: TGTGCCATCGAAGGGGGCGGTGGCTACACCTTC. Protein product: CAIEGGGGYTF.

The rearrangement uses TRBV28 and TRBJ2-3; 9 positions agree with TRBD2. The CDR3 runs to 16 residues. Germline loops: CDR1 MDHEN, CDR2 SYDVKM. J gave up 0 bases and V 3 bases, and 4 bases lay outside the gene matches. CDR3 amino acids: CASSFRTSESTDTQYF. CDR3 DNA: TGTGCCAGCAGTTTCAGGACTAGCGAGAGCACAGATACGCAGTATTTT.